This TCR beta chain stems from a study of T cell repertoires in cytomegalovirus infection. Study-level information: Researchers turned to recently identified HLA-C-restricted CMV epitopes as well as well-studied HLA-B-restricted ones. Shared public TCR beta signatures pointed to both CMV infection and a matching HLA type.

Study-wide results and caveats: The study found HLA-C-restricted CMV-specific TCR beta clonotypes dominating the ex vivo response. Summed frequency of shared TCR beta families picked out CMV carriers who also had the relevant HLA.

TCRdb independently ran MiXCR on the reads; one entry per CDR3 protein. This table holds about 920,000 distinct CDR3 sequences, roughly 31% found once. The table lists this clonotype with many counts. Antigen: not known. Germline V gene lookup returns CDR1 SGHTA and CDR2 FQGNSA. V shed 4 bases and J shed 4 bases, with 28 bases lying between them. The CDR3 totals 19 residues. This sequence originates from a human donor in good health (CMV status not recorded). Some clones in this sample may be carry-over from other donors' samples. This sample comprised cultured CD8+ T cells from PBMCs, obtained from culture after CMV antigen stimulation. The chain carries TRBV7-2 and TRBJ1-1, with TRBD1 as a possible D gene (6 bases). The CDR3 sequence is CASSSSLQGRGPFPTEAFF. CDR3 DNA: TGTGCCAGCAGCTCGAGTTTGCAGGGGCGCGGGCCCTTTCCCACTGAAGCTTTCTTT. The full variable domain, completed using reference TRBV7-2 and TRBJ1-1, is GAGVSQSPSNKVTEKGKDVELRCDPISGHTALYWYRQSLGQGLEFLIYFQGNSAPDKSGLPSDRFSAERTGGSVSTLTIQRTQQEDSAVYLCASSSSLQGRGPFPTEAFFGQGTRLTVV.